This record covers a single TCR beta chain. This sample was included in a study of Ad26.COV2.S vaccination and SARS-CoV-2 variants. The data were produced by immunoSEQ multiplex PCR, yet TCRdb's version contains in-frame clones alone and is incomplete. The sample holds about 680,000 clones, around 92% seen once. Treatment described: around 19 received Ad26.COV2.S at low or high dose, single or two shots; a few received placebo; per-sample allocation not given. Collection of samples fell on day 63 after the first vaccine or placebo injection. Adults aged 18-55 years in Boston included the donor. Germline V gives CDR1 SEHNR, CDR2 FQNEAQ (reference sequence). V lost 5 bases and J lost 5, with 13 bases in between. CDR3 size: 14 residues.

The V gene is TRBV7-9, the J gene TRBJ2-1, with a weak D call TRBD1 (6 bases). The sequenced sample was peripheral blood, obtained in a trial of Ad26.COV2.S vaccine versus placebo. The TCR was taken from a person between 18 and 65 years old who received the Ad26.COV2.S COVID-19 vaccine or a placebo. CDR3 nucleotide sequence: TGTGCCAGCAGCGCACCCGGGACAAACAATGAGCAGTTCTTC. Translating it yields CASSAPGTNNEQFF.